The 26 T cell receptor beta chains below come from one sample, sequenced in a study of blood T cell repertoires in COVID-19. Repertoires were generated with immunoSEQ multiplex PCR, while TCRdb's copy carries only in-frame clones and drops some. The sample contains tens of thousands of clones, just over 85% of which appear only once. The material sequenced was peripheral blood. The receptors come from a woman of 80 years or more in a cohort sampled during active or convalescent COVID-19.

This clone was observed once. The gene calls are TRBV6-1 and TRBJ2-3, with a tentative D call TRBD2 (6 bases). The CDR3 length is 17 residues. Per the germline V gene, CDR1 is MNHNS and CDR2 is SASEGT. The V end lost 4 bases, the J end lost 1 base, and 18 bases lay between the germline ends. CDR3 sequence: CASSALGGAARTDTQYF. The CDR3 DNA reads as TGTGCCAGCAGTGCGCTAGGAGGGGCTGCTCGCACAGATACGCAGTATTTT.

This clone was detected only a few times. The genes are TRBV19 and TRBJ2-2, with TRBD2 matching over 10 bases. This CDR3 is 15 amino acids long. Per germline, CDR1 LNHDA and CDR2 SQIVND (reference sequence). The V segment lost 5 bases and the J segment 6 bases; nucleotides outside the gene matches: 6. The CDR3 sequence: CASSVSGRRAGELFF. The CDR3 DNA reads TGTGCCAGTAGTGTTAGCGGGAGGAGGGCCGGGGAGCTGTTTTTT.

The chain joins TRBV27 to TRBJ1-1; 7 bases are a match to TRBD1. The germline V gene has CDR1 MNHEY and CDR2 SMNVEV (reference sequence). The CDR3 runs 14 residues. Trimming took 4 bases from V and 1 from J; bases not matched to a gene: 3. CDR3 amino acids: CASSSDRENTEAFF. The CDR3 nucleotides read TGTGCCAGCAGTTCCGACAGGGAGAACACTGAAGCTTTCTTT.

The chain has TRBV5-1 and TRBJ1-4; 9 bases fit TRBD1. V gave up 4 bases and J gave up 6 bases; unmatched junction bases: 4. The CDR3 runs to 14 residues. Germline CDR1 reads SGHRS; CDR2 reads YFSETQ. The CDR3 spells CASSPGQGYEKLFF. The CDR3 bases are TGCGCCAGCAGCCCGGGACAGGGTTATGAAAAACTGTTTTTT.

The rearrangement joins TRBV11-2 to TRBJ1-1, with no clear D. Germline V gene sequence: CDR1 SGHAT, CDR2 FQNNGV. This CDR3 comprises 13 residues. The germline V and J ends were trimmed by 2 bases and 1 base, with 5 bases remaining between them. The chain's CDR3 is CASSLFQNTEAFF. The CDR3 DNA reads as TGTGCCAGCAGCTTATTTCAGAACACTGAAGCTTTCTTT.

The chain is built from TRBV11-2 and TRBJ2-1; TRBD2 matches at 14 bases. This CDR3 has 15 residues. Germline loops: CDR1 SGHAT, CDR2 FQNNGV. V lost 5 bases, J lost 9 bases, and 6 bases stayed unmatched. CDR3 in amino acids: CASSAGLAGVGEQFF. CDR3 coding DNA: TGTGCCAGCAGCGCGGGACTAGCGGGAGTGGGTGAGCAGTTCTTC. The full variable domain, in which reference TRBV11-2 and TRBJ2-1 provide the parts outside the CDR3, is EAGVAQSPRYKIIEKRQSVAFWCNPISGHATLYWYQQILGQGPKLLIQFQNNGVVDDSQLPKDRFSAERLKGVDSTLKIQPAKLEDSAVYLCASSAGLAGVGEQFFGPGTRLTVL.

V is TRBV2 and J is TRBJ2-3; 7 bases fit TRBD2. The V gene's germline CDR1 is SNHLY and CDR2 FYNNEI. CDR3 length: 14 residues. J lost 0 bases, V lost 8 bases, and 5 bases had no gene match. The CDR3 sequence: CASRSGYSTDTQYF. The CDR3, as DNA: TGTGCCAGCCGTAGCGGGTATAGCACAGATACGCAGTATTTT.

The chain employs TRBV18 and TRBJ2-2; D is unclear. Per germline, CDR1 KGHSH and CDR2 LQKENI. The CDR3 is 15 amino acids. Trimming removed 3 bases at V and 1 base at J, with 9 bases between. CDR3 protein: CASSPTTGNTGELFF. CDR3 DNA sequence: TGTGCCAGCTCACCGACGACTGGGAACACCGGGGAGCTGTTTTTT.

This clone was counted a single time. This chain connects TRBV28 to TRBJ1-2; no clear D. The CDR3 is made up of 13 amino acids. Germline V gene data show CDR1 as MDHEN and CDR2 as SYDVKM. The V end lost 7 bases, the J end lost 3 bases, and 12 bases lay between the germline ends. The chain's CDR3 is CASTTLSYYGYTF. For the CDR3, the DNA is TGTGCCAGCACCACTTTAAGCTACTATGGCTACACCTTC.

This clone was detected once. This sequence joins TRBV4-1 and TRBJ2-5; D remains unclear. Deletions cut 4 bases from V and 5 bases from J, with 17 bases between. This CDR3 comprises 15 residues. Germline V gene sequence: CDR1 MGHRA, CDR2 YSYEKL. Written as DNA, the CDR3 is TGCGCCAGCAGCCCTGGTGCGGTAGCCAAGGAGACCCAGTACTTC. It encodes CASSPGAVAKETQYF.

The V and J genes are TRBV5-4 and TRBJ2-7, with D possibly matching TRBD1 (5 bases). Germline values: CDR1 SGHNT, CDR2 YYREEE (reference sequence). This CDR3 is 14 amino acids long. V was cut by 0 bases and J by 2 bases, with 9 bases left in between. The CDR3 DNA sequence: TGTGCCAGCAGCTTGGCAGGGTTACCCTACGAGCAGTACTTC. Translating it yields CASSLAGLPYEQYF.

The chain employs TRBV27 and TRBJ2-2, with a possible D match to TRBD2 (5 bases). CDR3 length: 15 amino acids. Trimming removed 3 bases from V and 4 bases from J, with 12 bases in between. Germline lookup yields CDR1 MNHEY and CDR2 SMNVEV (reference sequence). The CDR3 protein is CASSFTSLSTGELFF. The CDR3 DNA reads as TGTGCCAGCAGTTTTACTAGTTTGTCCACCGGGGAGCTGTTTTTT.

The genes are TRBV14 and TRBJ1-3; no reliable D call. The V gene lost 3 bases and the J gene lost 1 base, with 10 bases spanning the gap. The CDR3 covers 15 residues. The V gene's germline CDR1 is SGHDN and CDR2 FVKESK. CDR3 sequence reads: CASSHFTGSGNTIYF. CDR3 coding DNA: TGTGCCAGCAGCCACTTTACGGGATCTGGAAACACCATATATTTT.

The chain has TRBV28 and TRBJ1-2, with TRBD1 matching over 7 bases. Germline CDR1 is MDHEN and CDR2 is SYDVKM. This CDR3 is 16 amino acids long. Trimming at V came to 3 bases and at J to 1 base, leaving 8 bases not matched to a gene. The CDR3 loop is CASSLLRRDSNYGYTF. In DNA, the CDR3 is TGTGCCAGCAGTTTGCTTAGGCGGGACAGTAACTATGGCTACACCTTC.

A few counts support this clone. The gene calls are TRBV7-2 and TRBJ1-1; TRBD1 is a possible D gene (5 bases). Germline V gene lookup returns CDR1 SGHTA and CDR2 FQGNSA. This CDR3 spans 15 amino acids. The V and J ends lost 4 bases and 0 bases respectively, with 12 bases between them. The CDR3 region is CASSSQGLMNTEAFF. In nucleotides, the CDR3 is TGTGCCAGCAGCTCCCAGGGACTCATGAACACTGAAGCTTTCTTT.

The J gene is TRBJ2-1, the V gene TRBV2, with D perhaps TRBD2 (5 bases). V was shortened by 5 bases and J by 8 bases, with 16 bases between the two germline ends. Germline-derived CDR1 and CDR2 are SNHLY and FYNNEI. CDR3 length: 14 amino acids. The DNA of the CDR3 is TGTGCCAGCAGTCGCTCGCTAGCTATCGATGAGCAGTTCTTC. This translates into CASSRSLAIDEQFF. Based on the CDR3 plus reference TRBV2 and TRBJ2-1, the full variable domain is EPEVTQTPSHQVTQMGQEVILRCVPISNHLYFYWYRQILGQKVEFLVSFYNNEISEKSEIFDDQFSVERPDGSNFTLKIRSTKLEDSAMYFCASSRSLAIDEQFFGPGTRLTVL.

J is TRBJ1-6 and V is TRBV30; D is possibly TRBD1 (5 bases). V was clipped by 3 bases and J by 8 bases, with 17 bases between them. Per the germline V gene, CDR1 is GTSNPN and CDR2 is SVGIG (reference sequence). This CDR3 has 15 residues. The CDR3 bases are TGTGCCTGGAGCGCCCGTGGGGGAGGCCATTCACCCCTCCACTTT. It yields the protein CAWSARGGGHSPLHF.

This chain uses TRBV10-3 with TRBJ1-1; a possible D gene is TRBD1 (6 bases). Trimming stripped 6 bases from V and 0 bases from J, with 32 bases between. CDR3 length: 21 residues. Germline lookup yields CDR1 ENHRY and CDR2 SYGVKD. CDR3 sequence reads: CAIRKIPTGTSLKGMNTEAFF. CDR3 sequence (DNA): TGTGCCATCAGGAAAATCCCGACCGGGACATCGCTGAAAGGAATGAACACTGAAGCTTTCTTT.

The CDR3 nucleotides read TGTGCCAGCAGCCTGGGAGATGCAGCCTACAATGAGCAGTTCTTC. Residues: CASSLGDAAYNEQFF. V is TRBV21-1 and J is TRBJ2-1; TRBD2, the D gene given by the table, was not confirmed from the DNA. TRBV21-1 is a recognized pseudogene. CDR3 length equals 15 residues.

The V and J genes are TRBV25-1 and TRBJ1-2; D is uncertain. Germline values: CDR1 MGHDK, CDR2 SYGVNS. This CDR3 region has 11 residues. Trimming took 4 bases from V and 4 from J, leaving 4 bases between them. CDR3 DNA: TGTGCCAGCAGTGCATCCTATGGCTACACCTTC. It encodes CASSASYGYTF.

This chain links TRBV9 with TRBJ2-7, with 11 nucleotides matching TRBD2. The CDR3 covers 14 residues. Germline assignment: CDR1 SGDLS and CDR2 YYNGEE. J was trimmed by 5 bases and V by 4 bases; bases with no gene match: 5. Here the CDR3 DNA reads TGTGCCAGCAGCTCTTTAGCGGGAGGGGACGAGCAGTACTTC. Its translation: CASSSLAGGDEQYF.

The CDR3 spells CASSEETGSVSSGNTIYF. The CDR3, as DNA: TGTGCCAGCAGTGAAGAAACAGGGTCGGTGAGCTCTGGAAACACCATATATTTT. This sequence joins TRBV6-1 and TRBJ1-3; weak D call: TRBD1 (6 bases). Per the germline V gene, CDR1 is MNHNS and CDR2 is SASEGT. This CDR3 is built from 18 residues. V lost 1 base to trimming and J lost 0 bases, with 16 bases between them.

The chain carries TRBV19 and TRBJ2-7; 15 nucleotides line up with TRBD2. Germline CDR1 reads LNHDA; CDR2 reads SQIVND (reference sequence). V dropped 10 bases and J dropped 6; count of bases not matched to a gene: 13. This CDR3 is built from 16 residues. CDR3 loop: CATRTSGRAVAPEQYF. The CDR3, as DNA: TGTGCCACCAGGACTAGCGGGAGGGCCGTCGCTCCCGAGCAGTACTTC.

This clone was detected once. The V and J genes are TRBV28 and TRBJ1-5; possible D gene TRBD1, 6 bases. This CDR3 is built from 17 residues. V was trimmed by 2 bases and J by 1 base, leaving 15 bases between them. Germline V gives CDR1 MDHEN, CDR2 SYDVKM. The CDR3 protein is CASSLKLTGGSNQPQHF. The CDR3 nucleotides are TGTGCCAGCAGTTTAAAATTGACAGGCGGGAGCAATCAGCCCCAGCATTTT.

The chain recombines TRBV12-3 or TRBV12-4 with TRBJ1-2, with D possibly being TRBD1 (5 bases). V lost 5 bases, J lost 5 bases, and 6 bases lay in between. The length of the CDR3 is 11 residues. The CDR3 spells CASSDRYGYTF. CDR3 in DNA: TGTGCCAGCAGTGACAGATATGGCTACACCTTC.

The rearrangement joins TRBV4-2 to TRBJ1-6; TRBD1 matches at 8 bases. The trim removed 0 bases at V and 10 bases at J, leaving 8 bases unmatched. The CDR3 covers 16 residues. Germline V gives CDR1 LGHNA, CDR2 YNFKEQ. The CDR3 loop is CASSQDPGAGGSPLHF. Written as DNA, the CDR3 is TGTGCCAGCAGCCAAGATCCAGGGGCAGGGGGCTCACCCCTCCACTTT.